This T cell receptor beta chain is from a study of cytomegalovirus exposure and HLA in healthy donors. With 60 Vbeta and 13 Jbeta primers, the PCR was carried out. Produced via immunoSEQ multiplex PCR; TCRdb's table is partial and in-frame only. The sample contains about 150,000 clones, 80% to 90% of which appear only once. J gave up 9 bases and V 7 bases, and 11 bases lay outside the gene matches. This CDR3 spans 12 amino acids. Germline V CDR1 and CDR2: SQVTM, ANQGSEA. Sample: PBMCs. The receptor was derived from a boy younger than 10 in good health and CMV-seronegative. The chain employs TRBV29-1 and TRBJ1-1; 7 bases are a match to TRBD1. CDR3 nucleotide sequence: TGCAGCGGCGTCGGGACAGCTTACAAAGCTTTCTTT. It codes for CSGVGTAYKAFF. The whole variable domain, remainder taken from reference TRBV29-1 and TRBJ1-1, is SAVISQKPSRDICQRGTSLTIQCQVDSQVTMMFWYRQQPGQSLTLIATANQGSEATYESGFVIDKFPISRPNLTFSTLTVSNMSPEDSSIYLCSGVGTAYKAFFGQGTRLTVV.